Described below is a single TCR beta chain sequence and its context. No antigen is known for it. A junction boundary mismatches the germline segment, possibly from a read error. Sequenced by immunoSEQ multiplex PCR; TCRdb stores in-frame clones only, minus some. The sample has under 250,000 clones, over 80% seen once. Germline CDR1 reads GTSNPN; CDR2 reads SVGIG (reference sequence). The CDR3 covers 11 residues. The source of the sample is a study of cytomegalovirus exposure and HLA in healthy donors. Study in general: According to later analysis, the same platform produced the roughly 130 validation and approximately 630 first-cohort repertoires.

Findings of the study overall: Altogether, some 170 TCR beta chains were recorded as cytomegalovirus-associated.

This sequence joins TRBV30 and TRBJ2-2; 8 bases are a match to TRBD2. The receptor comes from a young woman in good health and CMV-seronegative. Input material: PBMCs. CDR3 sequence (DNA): TGTGCCTGGAGTCTCCGGGGGGGGCTGTTTTTT. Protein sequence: CAWSLRGGLFF.